This entry is about one TCR beta chain. As yet, its antigen is unknown. All donors were healthy HIV-negative adults lacking recent acute infections or vaccinations. Only Caucasian adults living in Nashville, Tennessee served as donors. Sequencing used immunoSEQ multiplex PCR; TCRdb keeps in-frame clones, though not all of them. Of 90,000 to 100,000 clones listed, roughly half are singletons. These data belong to a study of shared clonotypes between healthy human individuals. In the study overall: Participating donors consisted of two women and a few men aged 18 to 49.

Points from the study as a whole: Sequencing depth was expected to affect clonotype sharing among donors.

The germline V and J ends were trimmed by 5 bases and 3 bases, with 19 bases remaining between them. The length of the CDR3 is 16 residues. Germline V CDR1 and CDR2: SGHAT, FQDESV (reference sequence). The receptor comes from a middle-aged woman in good health. Some clones in this sample may be carry-over from other donors' samples. The chain is built from TRBV11-1 and TRBJ1-1; D gene uncertain. Specimen: PBMCs. CDR3 bases: TGTGCCAGCAGCACTGGCGGGGTTATCGGGCACACTGAAGCTTTCTTT. This gives the protein CASSTGGVIGHTEAFF.